A selection of T cell receptor beta chains follows, all from one sample in a study of T-cell reconstitution after alpha-beta-depleted transplantation in children. TCRdb called the PCR reads again in MiXCR, with one record for every CDR3 protein. The table includes 200,000 to 300,000 distinct CDR3 sequences, about 23% detected once. Here the sequenced sample was PBMCs, taken before TCRalphabeta/CD19-depleted stem cell transplant. The receptor source for this set is a girl aged 2-9 years with Fanconi anemia, due to receive a stem cell transplant. CDR3s include the opening cysteine and the closing phenylalanine or tryptophan. A D gene is named only where the DNA matches it firmly. The size field is filled for only some rows; it gives once, few, many or a size class.

V	length	size	J	D	CDR3	DNA
TRBV12-2	16	.	TRBJ2-7	.	CASRLDGGDTDYEQYF	TGTGCAAGTCGCTTAGATGGTGGGGACACGGACTACGAGCAGTACTTC
TRBV20-1	15	few	TRBJ2-1	.	CSASGIRLGVNEQFF	TGCAGTGCTAGTGGTATCCGTCTAGGAGTCAATGAGCAGTTCTTC
TRBV24-1	15	few	TRBJ2-7	TRBD1	CATSALGTGNDEQYF	TGTGCCACCAGTGCCTTGGGGACAGGGAACGACGAGCAGTACTTC
TRBV20-1	15	.	TRBJ2-3	.	CSASPLAFRTDTQYF	TGCAGTGCTAGCCCACTAGCCTTTCGCACAGATACGCAGTATTTT
TRBV5-1	15	once	TRBJ2-1	TRBD1	CASRPGTGDYNEQFF	TGCGCCAGCCGTCCGGGGACAGGGGACTACAATGAGCAGTTCTTC
TRBV7-2	12	.	TRBJ2-3	TRBD1	CASSSRQGTQYF	TGTGCCAGCAGCTCAAGACAGGGTACGCAGTATTTT
TRBV9	15	.	TRBJ2-5	.	CASSVSTSHQETQYF	TGTGCCAGCAGCGTGAGCACTAGCCACCAAGAGACCCAGTACTTC
TRBV29-1	14	.	TRBJ2-6	.	CSVVQGSGANVLTF	TGCAGCGTTGTACAGGGCTCTGGGGCCAACGTCCTGACTTTC
TRBV12-3/TRBV12-4	16	many	TRBJ2-1	TRBD2	CASSSLAGLAYNEQFF	TGTGCCAGCAGTTCCCTAGCGGGATTGGCCTACAATGAGCAGTTCTTC
TRBV6-5	15	many	TRBJ2-1	.	CASSYGQGGYNEQFF	TGTGCCAGCAGTTACGGCCAGGGGGGCTACAATGAGCAGTTCTTC
TRBV29-1	13	many	TRBJ2-1	.	CSVDRTINNEQFF	TGCAGCGTTGATAGGACCATAAACAATGAGCAGTTCTTC
TRBV29-1	15	.	TRBJ2-7	.	CSVELADRYIYEQYF	TGCAGCGTTGAGCTCGCAGACAGGTATATCTACGAGCAGTACTTC
TRBV20-1	14	.	TRBJ1-3	TRBD1	CSARGQGTGNTIYF	TGCAGTGCTAGGGGACAGGGGACTGGAAACACCATATATTTT
TRBV28	14	many	TRBJ2-1	TRBD2	CASSWASGRDEQFF	TGTGCCAGCAGTTGGGCTAGCGGTAGAGATGAGCAGTTCTTC
TRBV29-1	13	many	TRBJ1-4	TRBD1	CSVERGQGEKLFF	TGCAGCGTTGAAAGGGGGCAGGGGGAAAAACTGTTTTTT
TRBV29-1	12	few	TRBJ2-1	TRBD1	CSVETWTGQQFF	TGCAGCGTTGAAACCTGGACAGGCCAGCAGTTCTTC
TRBV7-9	15	many	TRBJ1-2	TRBD1	CASSSGQGAVYGYTF	TGTGCCAGCAGCTCCGGACAGGGGGCCGTCTATGGCTACACCTTC
TRBV6-1	16	.	TRBJ2-2	TRBD2	CASKGLSGVRTGELFF	TGTGCCAGCAAAGGACTTAGCGGGGTTCGCACCGGGGAGCTGTTTTTT
TRBV20-1	13	many	TRBJ2-1	TRBD1	CSASDRAYNEQFF	TGCAGTGCTAGTGACAGGGCCTACAATGAGCAGTTCTTC
TRBV12-3/TRBV12-4	13	many	TRBJ2-3	TRBD1	CASSTTGVGTQYF	TGTGCCAGCAGCACTACAGGGGTCGGTACGCAGTATTTT
TRBV20-1	21	many	TRBJ2-1	TRBD2	CSARILERDLNKPPTYNEQFF	TGCAGTGCTAGGATTCTCGAGCGGGATCTGAACAAACCCCCAACTTACAATGAGCAGTTCTTC
TRBV6-4	15	few	TRBJ2-1	.	CASSLQLDSYNEQFF	TGTGCCAGCAGTCTTCAACTAGATTCGTACAATGAGCAGTTCTTC
TRBV18	13	.	TRBJ2-5	.	CASSSTMQETQYF	TGTGCCAGCTCATCCACTATGCAAGAGACCCAGTACTTC
TRBV19	12	few	TRBJ1-1	.	CASSPGSTEAFF	TGTGCCAGTAGTCCGGGAAGCACTGAAGCTTTCTTT
TRBV29-1	10	.	TRBJ1-2	.	CSVETGGYTF	TGCAGCGTAGAGACTGGTGGCTACACCTTC
TRBV29-1	14	.	TRBJ2-5	.	CSVIGKGDQETQYF	TGCAGCGTTATAGGGAAGGGGGACCAAGAGACCCAGTACTTC
TRBV5-1	15	.	TRBJ1-2	.	CASSLDGGAFGGYTF	TGCGCCAGCAGCTTGGATGGGGGAGCTTTTGGCGGCTACACCTTC
TRBV9	15	few	TRBJ2-2	TRBD1	CASSARQGNTGELFF	TGTGCCAGCAGCGCCAGACAGGGGAACACCGGGGAGCTGTTTTTT
TRBV7-2	12	many	TRBJ1-1	.	CASSLLAFKAFF	TGTGCCAGCAGCTTATTGGCTTTCAAAGCTTTCTTT